The 21 T cell receptor beta chains below all came from one sample that was sequenced in a study of cytomegalovirus exposure and HLA in healthy donors. 60 Vbeta and 13 Jbeta primers were used in PCR. This table comes from immunoSEQ multiplex PCR, and its TCRdb copy is limited to in-frame clones, with some not included. The sample contains 130,000 or so clones, 70% to 80% of which appear only once. The sequencing input was PBMCs. The source is a female donor in good health and CMV-seronegative.

V usage is TRBV2 and J usage is TRBJ2-2; TRBD2 agrees at 7 bases. Germline trimming cut 4 bases from V and 6 bases from J; bases unmatched to any gene: 8. The CDR3 totals 15 residues. The V gene's germline CDR1 is SNHLY and CDR2 FYNNEI. CDR3 loop: CASSGGLAGAGELFF. The CDR3 DNA reads as TGTGCCAGCAGTGGAGGGCTCGCGGGAGCCGGGGAGCTGTTTTTT.

The rearrangement links TRBV9 to TRBJ2-2, with 8 bases matching TRBD2. The germline gives CDR1 SGDLS, CDR2 YYNGEE. The J segment lost 1 base and the V segment lost 0 bases, leaving 2 bases of the junction unmatched. The CDR3 extends over 16 amino acids. CDR3 in DNA: TGTGCCAGCAGCGTAGAACTAGCGGAGAACACCGGGGAGCTGTTTTTT. Translation gives CASSVELAENTGELFF.

This chain uses TRBV5-1 with TRBJ1-6; 10 positions agree with TRBD1. The germline V gene has CDR1 SGHRS and CDR2 YFSETQ. This CDR3 comprises 15 residues. V lost 0 bases and J lost 10; bases outside the gene matches: 4. The CDR3 sequence is CASSLAGTGESPLHF. CDR3 bases: TGCGCCAGCAGCTTGGCCGGGACAGGGGAATCACCCCTCCACTTT.

This chain joins TRBV28 and TRBJ2-7, with 7 bases fitting TRBD2. After removal of 2 bases from V and 3 bases from J, the junction contained 4 bases not matched to a gene. CDR3 size: 14 residues. From germline, CDR1 is MDHEN and CDR2 SYDVKM. For the CDR3, the DNA is TGTGCCAGCAGTTTAATTGGGGGGGTCTACGAGCAGTACTTC. It encodes CASSLIGGVYEQYF.

This rearrangement joins TRBV21-1 to TRBJ2-1; TRBD2, the D gene given by the table, was not confirmed from the DNA. TRBV21-1 is described as a pseudogene. The CDR3 has 13 amino acids. DNA for the CDR3: TGTGCCAGTCTCGAGGACTCCTACAATGAGCAGTTCTTC. This encodes CASLEDSYNEQFF.

This clone is a singleton in its sample. V and J are TRBV4-2 and TRBJ2-6; TRBD1 matches 9 bases. The CDR3 has 18 residues. The germline gives CDR1 LGHNA, CDR2 YNFKEQ. Unmatched junction bases numbered 9, after V lost 4 bases and J lost 2 bases. The CDR3 nucleotides are TGTGCCAGCAGCCCTCTAATAACAGGGGGCGCTGGGGCCAACGTCCTGACTTTC. It specifies CASSPLITGGAGANVLTF.

The chain joins TRBV28 to TRBJ1-2; TRBD1 is a possible D gene (6 bases). Germline CDR1 is MDHEN and CDR2 is SYDVKM. V lost 6 bases and J 7 bases, leaving 18 bases between the germline ends. The CDR3 has 14 residues. The DNA for the CDR3 is TGTGCCAGCAGGACCTCTACAGGGATAGGTGGCTACACCTTC. Its translation is CASRTSTGIGGYTF.

This rearrangement joins TRBV5-1 to TRBJ2-4; possible D gene TRBD1, 5 bases. The CDR3 spans 17 residues. Trimming left V 0 bases short and J 1 base short, with 14 bases between. In germline, CDR1 is SGHRS, CDR2 YFSETQ. The CDR3 protein is CASSLARADSAKNIQYF. In DNA form, the CDR3 reads TGCGCCAGCAGCTTGGCCAGGGCAGATTCGGCCAAAAACATTCAGTACTTC.

CDR3 sequence reads: CASSPRGGGSEAFF. The DNA for the CDR3 is TGTGCCAGCAGCCCGCGCGGTGGCGGCTCTGAAGCTTTCTTT. The chain uses TRBV7-2 and TRBJ1-1; D uncertain. Germline V gene sequence: CDR1 SGHTA, CDR2 FQGNSA. The V end was cut by 5 bases, the J end by 6 bases, with 16 bases between. The CDR3 consists of 14 residues.

V gene TRBV4-2 combines with J gene TRBJ2-3, with a weak D call TRBD2 (6 bases). V lost 4 bases, J lost 1 base, and 12 bases lay in between. CDR3 length: 15 residues. Germline-derived CDR1 and CDR2 are LGHNA and YNFKEQ. DNA for the CDR3: TGTGCCAGCAGCCCCGGAGGGCCGGGCACAGATACGCAGTATTTT. This codes for CASSPGGPGTDTQYF.

This rearrangement joins TRBV19 to TRBJ2-3, with a tentative D call TRBD1 (5 bases). This CDR3 has 13 amino acids. The V gene lost 6 bases and the J gene lost 3 bases, with 10 bases spanning the gap. Germline V gene sequence: CDR1 LNHDA, CDR2 SQIVND (reference sequence). The CDR3 region has the DNA TGTGCCAGTAGCCCAGGGTTTACAGATACGCAGTATTTT. It translates to CASSPGFTDTQYF.

This chain uses TRBV5-1 with TRBJ2-7; 10 nucleotides agree with TRBD2. The CDR3 length is 16 residues. The ends lost 1 base at V and 3 bases at J; junction bases unmatched: 7. Germline-derived CDR1 and CDR2 are SGHRS and YFSETQ. The CDR3 coding sequence is TGCGCCAGCAGCTTGACTAGCGGGACCTTCGTCTACGAGCAGTACTTC. It translates to CASSLTSGTFVYEQYF.

This chain connects TRBV6-6 to TRBJ2-1, with 9 nucleotides matching TRBD2. V shed 2 bases, J shed 8 bases, and the junction held 4 bases outside the gene matches. Per germline, CDR1 MNHNY and CDR2 SVGAGI (reference sequence). The CDR3 covers 14 residues. The CDR3 bases are TGTGCCAGCAGTTACAAGGGCGGGAGGGATGAGCAGTTCTTC. This encodes CASSYKGGRDEQFF.

The V and J genes are TRBV5-1 and TRBJ1-4, with a tentative D call TRBD1 (5 bases). The CDR3 spans 16 residues. V lost 4 bases, J lost 8 bases, and 21 bases lay in between. Germline CDR1 reads SGHRS; CDR2 reads YFSETQ. CDR3 sequence: CASSPLPGRGGEKLFF. The CDR3 DNA follows: TGCGCCAGCAGCCCTCTGCCGGGGAGGGGAGGGGAAAAACTGTTTTTT.

The chain links TRBV10-3 to TRBJ2-6, with TRBD1 identical over 10 bases. This CDR3 has 15 amino acids. V shed 8 bases, J shed 4 bases, and the junction held 5 bases outside the gene matches. The germline CDR1 and CDR2 sequences are ENHRY and SYGVKD. CDR3 DNA: TGTGCCATCCTGGGGACAGGGGCCGGGGCCAACGTCCTGACTTTC. It yields the protein CAILGTGAGANVLTF.

The chain has TRBV7-9 and TRBJ2-7; TRBD2 matches at 11 bases. CDR3 length: 14 residues. Germline V CDR1 and CDR2: SEHNR, FQNEAQ (reference sequence). Trimming cost V 11 bases and J 6 bases; bases outside gene matches: 12. CDR3 protein: CAGETSGSFSEQYF. The DNA of the CDR3 is TGTGCCGGAGAAACTAGCGGGAGTTTCAGCGAGCAGTACTTC.

This clone was counted between two and nine times. The sample holds other DNA sequences that translate to the same CDR3. The V and J genes are TRBV19 and TRBJ1-1; D unresolved. Germline V lookup: CDR1 LNHDA, CDR2 SQIVND (reference sequence). Trimming took off 1 base at V and 5 bases at J, with 8 bases between the two ends. The length of the CDR3 is 13 residues. The CDR3 coding sequence is TGTGCCAGTAGTATAGGGGCGAATACTGAAGCTTTCTTT. It translates to CASSIGANTEAFF.

V and J are TRBV19 and TRBJ2-1, with 9 bases identical to TRBD1. J gave up 10 bases and V 4 bases, and 5 bases lay outside the gene matches. The CDR3 loop spans 13 amino acids. CDR1 and CDR2 from the germline V gene are LNHDA and SQIVND (reference sequence). Written as DNA, the CDR3 is TGTGCCAGTAGTAAACAGGGGGCAGGGGAGCAGTTCTTC. This translates into CASSKQGAGEQFF. Drawing the rest from reference TRBV19 and TRBJ2-1, the complete variable domain is DGGITQSPKYLFRKEGQNVTLSCEQNLNHDAMYWYRQDPGQGLRLIYYSQIVNDFQKGDIAEGYSVSREKKESFPLTVTSAQKNPTAFYLCASSKQGAGEQFFGPGTRLTVL.

There are a few counts of this clone. The J gene is TRBJ2-1, the V gene TRBV2, with TRBD2 matching 7 bases. V dropped 5 bases and J dropped 3; count of bases not matched to a gene: 1. This CDR3 is 13 amino acids long. Germline CDR1 SNHLY, CDR2 FYNNEI. The CDR3 DNA follows: TGTGCCAGCAGTAGCGGGGACTACAATGAGCAGTTCTTC. This translates into CASSSGDYNEQFF.

Here the CDR3 DNA reads TGTGCCAGCAGCCCAGGTCTAGGGGCCGAAAAACTGTTTTTT. It is translated as CASSPGLGAEKLFF. The chain uses TRBV7-9 and TRBJ1-4; possible D gene TRBD1, 5 bases. Germline V gene lookup returns CDR1 SEHNR and CDR2 FQNEAQ (reference sequence). The V and J ends lost 5 bases and 8 bases respectively, with 15 bases between them. The CDR3 length is 14 residues.

The CDR3 DNA reads TGTGCCAGCAGCAACACAGGGGGCATCAGGATTACTGAAGCTTTCTTT. Amino acid sequence: CASSNTGGIRITEAFF. V and J are TRBV12-1 and TRBJ1-1; TRBD1 is taken as the D call from the table, unchecked against the DNA. TRBV12-1 is a known pseudogene. The CDR3 is 16 amino acids.